Listed below are T cell receptor beta chains from one sample, sequenced in a study of shared clonotypes between healthy human individuals. Repertoires were generated with immunoSEQ multiplex PCR, while TCRdb's copy carries only in-frame clones and drops some. The top ten clones hold 0.3% to 0.45% of a sample with more than 1.2 million clones, roughly 98.5% of them seen once. Sequenced sample: naive CD4+ T cells sorted from blood. The source of these receptors is a young man in good health. Both conserved end residues are part of each CDR3. A D gene is named only where the DNA matches it firmly. The size field is filled for only some rows; it gives once, few, many or a size class.

J gene,clone size,V gene,D gene,CDR3 protein,CDR3 DNA
TRBJ2-7,NA,TRBV7-2,TRBD2,CASVPSGSDEQYF,TGTGCCAGCGTCCCTAGCGGGAGCGACGAGCAGTACTTC
TRBJ2-2,NA,TRBV30,NA,CAWSVGDRNTGELFF,TGTGCCTGGAGTGTCGGCGACCGGAACACCGGGGAGCTGTTTTTT
TRBJ2-7,NA,TRBV27,NA,CASSPNHLGYEQYF,TGTGCCAGCAGCCCTAATCACCTGGGCTACGAGCAGTACTTC
TRBJ2-7,NA,TRBV6-1,TRBD1,CASQPDREVGEQYF,TGTGCCAGCCAGCCCGACAGGGAAGTCGGCGAGCAGTACTTC
TRBJ2-2,NA,TRBV11-3,NA,CASSSGLTNTGELFF,TGTGCCAGCAGCTCGGGACTTACGAACACCGGGGAGCTGTTTTTT
TRBJ1-1,NA,TRBV2,TRBD1,CASRGDSKVKAFF,TGTGCCAGCAGGGGGGACAGTAAGGTTAAAGCTTTCTTT
TRBJ1-5,NA,TRBV7-9,NA,CASSGVNGNQPQHF,TGTGCCAGCAGCGGGGTGAACGGCAATCAGCCCCAGCATTTT
TRBJ1-2,NA,TRBV6-5,NA,CASSYSVLYGYTF,TGTGCCAGCAGTTACTCGGTCCTCTATGGCTACACCTTC
TRBJ1-1,NA,TRBV2,NA,CASSEEGGWAEAFF,TGTGCCAGCAGTGAAGAGGGGGGTTGGGCTGAAGCTTTCTTT
TRBJ2-4,NA,TRBV2,NA,CASSRRVAKNIQYF,TGTGCCAGCAGCCGAAGGGTAGCCAAAAACATTCAGTACTTC
TRBJ2-7,NA,TRBV6-5,NA,CASSQSPYEQYF,TGTGCCAGCAGCCAGAGCCCCTACGAGCAGTACTTC
TRBJ2-2,NA,TRBV5-1,TRBD1,CASSLRDRVLPGELFF,TGCGCCAGCAGCTTGCGGGACAGGGTTTTACCCGGGGAGCTGTTTTTT
TRBJ1-4,NA,TRBV2,NA,CASSAHEKLFF,TGTGCCAGCAGTGCGCATGAAAAACTGTTTTTT
TRBJ2-3,NA,TRBV7-2,NA,CASSSTLADTDTQYF,TGTGCCAGCAGCTCAACTTTGGCGGACACAGATACGCAGTATTTT
TRBJ2-7,once,TRBV7-2,TRBD1,CASSRQGALNEQYF,TGTGCCAGCAGCCGGCAGGGGGCGCTGAACGAGCAGTACTTC
TRBJ2-3,NA,TRBV4-2,NA,CASSQGPGESTDTQYF,TGTGCCAGCAGCCAAGGTCCGGGAGAGAGCACAGATACGCAGTATTTT
TRBJ1-1,NA,TRBV30,NA,CAGSGDTEAFF,TGTGCCGGGTCAGGGGACACTGAAGCTTTCTTT
TRBJ2-3,NA,TRBV5-6,TRBD1,CASSLRVDRGGDTQYF,TGTGCCAGCAGCTTGAGGGTTGACAGGGGAGGCGATACGCAGTATTTT
TRBJ2-1,NA,TRBV6-1,TRBD1,CASIDRGSRNEQFF,TGTGCCAGCATCGACAGGGGGAGTAGAAATGAGCAGTTCTTC
TRBJ2-3,once,TRBV5-4,NA,CASSPPGGQADTQYF,TGTGCCAGCTCCCCCCCCGGGGGGCAGGCAGATACGCAGTATTTT
TRBJ2-7,NA,TRBV6-5,NA,CASRYLGGSTFEQYF,TGTGCCAGCAGGTACCTTGGAGGGTCTACGTTCGAGCAGTACTTC
TRBJ2-4,NA,TRBV2,TRBD2,CASSVRLAGGDIQYF,TGTGCCAGCAGTGTCCGACTAGCGGGAGGGGACATTCAGTACTTC
TRBJ2-7,NA,TRBV5-5,NA,CASRSGVHEQYF,TGTGCCAGCAGGTCGGGAGTCCACGAGCAGTACTTC
TRBJ2-7,NA,TRBV2,TRBD2,CASSEALLMARTSGNEQYF,TGTGCCAGCAGTGAAGCGCTTCTAATGGCCCGGACTAGCGGGAACGAGCAGTACTTC
TRBJ2-2,NA,TRBV18,NA,CASSPLENTGELFF,TGTGCCAGCTCACCGCTGGAGAACACCGGGGAGCTGTTTTTT
TRBJ2-2,NA,TRBV19,NA,CASSRLSNTGELFF,TGTGCCAGTAGTAGATTGAGCAACACCGGGGAGCTGTTTTTT
TRBJ2-1,NA,TRBV7-9,TRBD2,CASSRLAGDPNNEQFF,TGTGCCAGCAGCAGACTAGCGGGAGATCCAAACAATGAGCAGTTCTTC
TRBJ2-4,NA,TRBV28,TRBD2,CASSSPGLGILQYF,TGTGCCAGCAGTTCACCGGGACTAGGGATTCTTCAGTACTTC
TRBJ2-7,NA,TRBV5-1,NA,CASSLEGGYYEQYF,TGCGCCAGCAGCTTGGAGGGAGGTTACTACGAGCAGTACTTC
TRBJ2-1,NA,TRBV5-1,TRBD1,CASSLYFGQGYNEQFF,TGCGCCAGCAGCTTGTACTTCGGACAGGGGTACAATGAGCAGTTCTTC
TRBJ2-2,NA,TRBV11-2,TRBD2,CASSLGLGRGLFF,TGTGCCAGCAGCTTAGGATTAGGGAGGGGGCTGTTTTTT
TRBJ2-2,NA,TRBV7-3,NA,CASSFGTANTGELFF,TGTGCCAGCAGCTTCGGGACGGCGAACACCGGGGAGCTGTTTTTT
TRBJ2-1,NA,TRBV21-1,NA,CASSTQGPTYNEQFF,TGTGCCAGCAGCACTCAGGGTCCGACCTACAATGAGCAGTTCTTC
TRBJ1-1,NA,TRBV9,NA,CASSVALRNTEAFF,TGTGCCAGCAGCGTAGCTCTCCGGAACACTGAAGCTTTCTTT
TRBJ1-1,NA,TRBV5-4,NA,CASSFLTGPTEAFF,TGTGCCAGCAGCTTCTTGACAGGCCCAACTGAAGCTTTCTTT
TRBJ2-7,NA,TRBV5-1,NA,CASRSGNEQYF,TGCGCCAGCAGGTCGGGTAACGAGCAGTACTTC
TRBJ2-5,NA,TRBV7-2,NA,CASSLGSTETQYF,TGTGCCAGCAGCTTAGGTTCGACGGAGACCCAGTACTTC
TRBJ1-5,NA,TRBV28,NA,CASSYQATWYSNQPQHF,TGTGCCAGCAGTTACCAGGCCACCTGGTATAGCAATCAGCCCCAGCATTTT
TRBJ2-3,NA,TRBV5-6,NA,CASSSGARTDTQYF,TGTGCCAGCAGCTCGGGAGCCCGCACAGATACGCAGTATTTT
TRBJ1-5,NA,TRBV11-2,NA,CASSLAGGNQPQHF,TGTGCCAGCAGCTTAGCCGGGGGGAATCAGCCCCAGCATTTT
TRBJ1-1,NA,TRBV4-1,TRBD1,CASSQTGATAEAFF,TGCGCCAGCAGCCAAACAGGGGCAACTGCTGAAGCTTTCTTT
TRBJ2-7,NA,TRBV7-2,TRBD2,CASSWGLAGVFGYF,TGTGCCAGCAGCTGGGGACTAGCGGGAGTTTTTGGGTACTTC
TRBJ2-5,NA,TRBV10-3,NA,CAISESLAGETQYF,TGTGCCATCAGTGAGTCGTTGGCGGGGGAGACCCAGTACTTC
TRBJ2-3,once,TRBV10-1,NA,CASSESIAASTDTQYF,TGCGCCAGCAGTGAGTCGATAGCAGCTAGCACAGATACGCAGTATTTT
TRBJ2-3,NA,TRBV7-3,TRBD2,CASTKRGGEADTQYF,TGTGCCAGCACCAAGAGGGGAGGGGAGGCAGATACGCAGTATTTT
TRBJ2-1,NA,TRBV4-3,TRBD2,CASSRTSVNEQFF,TGCGCCAGCAGCCGGACTAGCGTCAATGAGCAGTTCTTC